Listed below are T cell receptor beta chains from one sample, sequenced in a study of shared T cell receptors in the human thymus. TCRdb keeps only in-frame clones here, not all; method: immunoSEQ multiplex PCR. The sample consists of some 640,000 clones, about 90% of them appearing once. This sample also appeared in a second study, on human thymus T cells.

The specimen was thymocytes. The receptors originated from a boy in the first two years of life with a congenital heart defect. Both conserved end residues are part of each CDR3. The order of the fields is J gene, D gene, V gene, clone size, CDR3 protein, CDR3 DNA. D genes are given only for firm matches. A clone size is listed for some rows: how often the clone was seen (once, few, many), or a class if it is expanded.

j_gene: TRBJ1-3
d_gene: -
v_gene: TRBV27
abundance: once
CDR3aa: CASSPSGAGNTIYF
CDR3nt: TGTGCCAGCAGTCCCTCAGGGGCTGGAAACACCATATATTTT

j_gene: TRBJ2-2
d_gene: -
v_gene: TRBV7-2
abundance: -
CDR3aa: CASSQGGSGELFF
CDR3nt: TGTGCCAGCAGTCAGGGGGGATCCGGGGAGCTGTTTTTT

j_gene: TRBJ2-3
d_gene: -
v_gene: TRBV5-1
abundance: -
CDR3aa: CASKGGLTDTQYF
CDR3nt: TGCGCCAGCAAGGGGGGGCTCACAGATACGCAGTATTTT

j_gene: TRBJ1-3
d_gene: -
v_gene: TRBV9
abundance: -
CDR3aa: CASSAQTENTIYF
CDR3nt: TGTGCCAGCAGCGCCCAGACTGAAAACACCATATATTTT

j_gene: TRBJ1-6
d_gene: -
v_gene: TRBV6-5
abundance: -
CDR3aa: CASSYGQGNSSPLHF
CDR3nt: TGTGCCAGCAGTTATGGGCAGGGAAACAGCTCACCCCTCCACTTT

j_gene: TRBJ2-1
d_gene: TRBD2
v_gene: TRBV4-1
abundance: -
CDR3aa: CASSHRTSGAGRSSYNEQFF
CDR3nt: TGCGCCAGCAGCCATCGGACTAGCGGGGCTGGTAGGAGCTCCTACAATGAGCAGTTCTTC

j_gene: TRBJ1-1
d_gene: -
v_gene: TRBV2
abundance: -
CDR3aa: CAIQWGLGGAFF
CDR3nt: TGTGCCATCCAGTGGGGGCTAGGGGGAGCTTTCTTT

j_gene: TRBJ2-1
d_gene: -
v_gene: TRBV9
abundance: once
CDR3aa: CASSVNYSTKQFF
CDR3nt: TGTGCCAGCAGCGTCAACTATTCTACCAAGCAGTTCTTC

j_gene: TRBJ2-1
d_gene: -
v_gene: TRBV30
abundance: few
CDR3aa: CAWSGGTGEQFF
CDR3nt: TGTGCCTGGAGTGGAGGCACGGGTGAGCAGTTCTTC

j_gene: TRBJ1-1
d_gene: TRBD1
v_gene: TRBV27
abundance: -
CDR3aa: CASSPIIMGSDRTNTEAFF
CDR3nt: TGTGCCAGCAGTCCGATTATAATGGGATCGGACAGGACTAACACTGAAGCTTTCTTT

j_gene: TRBJ2-3
d_gene: TRBD2
v_gene: TRBV4-3
abundance: -
CDR3aa: CASSQAHTPSSGGVDTQYF
CDR3nt: TGCGCCAGCAGCCAAGCCCATACCCCCTCTAGCGGGGGAGTAGATACGCAGTATTTT

j_gene: TRBJ2-7
d_gene: -
v_gene: TRBV6-5
abundance: -
CDR3aa: CAASSKTGFYEQYF
CDR3nt: TGTGCCGCCAGCAGCAAGACGGGGTTCTACGAGCAGTACTTC

j_gene: TRBJ1-1
d_gene: -
v_gene: TRBV19
abundance: -
CDR3aa: CASSQEDGTEAFF
CDR3nt: TGTGCCAGTAGCCAGGAAGACGGCACTGAAGCTTTCTTT

j_gene: TRBJ2-7
d_gene: TRBD2
v_gene: TRBV5-3
abundance: -
CDR3aa: CARSFWTSGSDYEQYF
CDR3nt: TGTGCCAGAAGCTTCTGGACTAGCGGGAGTGACTACGAGCAGTACTTC

j_gene: TRBJ2-2
d_gene: TRBD2
v_gene: TRBV27
abundance: -
CDR3aa: CASSLFWRGAPLETGELFF
CDR3nt: TGTGCCAGCAGTTTATTCTGGCGGGGGGCGCCATTAGAGACCGGGGAGCTGTTTTTT

j_gene: TRBJ1-4
d_gene: TRBD1
v_gene: TRBV29-1
abundance: -
CDR3aa: CSVGQAPAEKLFF
CDR3nt: TGCAGCGTCGGACAGGCCCCAGCTGAAAAACTGTTTTTT

j_gene: TRBJ2-7
d_gene: -
v_gene: TRBV7-2
abundance: -
CDR3aa: CASSPRRIVGEDAEQYF
CDR3nt: TGTGCCAGCAGCCCACGGAGGATTGTAGGGGAGGATGCCGAGCAGTACTTC

j_gene: TRBJ2-7
d_gene: -
v_gene: TRBV15
abundance: -
CDR3aa: CATSRIPGRLYEQGF
CDR3nt: TGTGCCACCAGCAGAATACCTGGACGGCTCTACGAGCAGGGGTTC

j_gene: TRBJ1-1
d_gene: -
v_gene: TRBV29-1
abundance: -
CDR3aa: CSVEVPIYGGAEAFF
CDR3nt: TGCAGCGTTGAAGTTCCCATATATGGGGGGGCTGAAGCTTTCTTT

j_gene: TRBJ1-2
d_gene: -
v_gene: TRBV5-5
abundance: -
CDR3aa: CASSLDGDLYGYTF
CDR3nt: TGTGCCAGCAGCCTTGACGGGGATCTCTATGGCTACACCTTC

j_gene: TRBJ2-1
d_gene: -
v_gene: TRBV12-2
abundance: few
CDR3aa: CASRLRTEDSYNEQFF
CDR3nt: TGTGCAAGTCGCTTGAGGACGGAGGACTCCTACAATGAGCAGTTCTTC

j_gene: TRBJ2-5
d_gene: -
v_gene: TRBV7-4
abundance: -
CDR3aa: CASSPPSPGGQETQYF
CDR3nt: TGTGCCAGCAGCCCACCAAGCCCCGGCGGTCAAGAGACCCAGTACTTC

j_gene: TRBJ2-2
d_gene: -
v_gene: TRBV6-5
abundance: -
CDR3aa: CASSPRTGELFF
CDR3nt: TGTGCCAGCAGCCCTAGGACCGGGGAGCTGTTTTTT

j_gene: TRBJ1-5
d_gene: TRBD1
v_gene: TRBV4-1
abundance: -
CDR3aa: CASSQDGGQGSQPQHF
CDR3nt: TGCGCCAGCAGCCAAGATGGGGGACAGGGCAGTCAGCCCCAGCATTTT

j_gene: TRBJ2-1
d_gene: -
v_gene: TRBV5-4
abundance: -
CDR3aa: CASSLLLGGYNEQFF
CDR3nt: TGTGCCAGCAGCTTGCTTCTAGGGGGCTACAATGAGCAGTTCTTC

j_gene: TRBJ2-2
d_gene: -
v_gene: TRBV12-5
abundance: -
CDR3aa: CASGPRGEIPPGELFF
CDR3nt: TGTGCTAGTGGGCCAAGGGGTGAGATCCCGCCCGGGGAGCTGTTTTTT

j_gene: TRBJ2-2
d_gene: TRBD2
v_gene: TRBV15
abundance: -
CDR3aa: CATSRDLAERSNTGELFF
CDR3nt: TGTGCCACCAGCAGAGACCTAGCGGAGCGTTCGAACACCGGGGAGCTGTTTTTT

j_gene: TRBJ1-1
d_gene: -
v_gene: TRBV27
abundance: -
CDR3aa: CASRPRGVNTEAFF
CDR3nt: TGTGCCAGCAGGCCACGGGGGGTTAACACTGAAGCTTTCTTT

j_gene: TRBJ2-1
d_gene: -
v_gene: TRBV4-3
abundance: -
CDR3aa: CASSQEAVVKLVDEQFF
CDR3nt: TGCGCCAGCAGCCAAGAAGCGGTCGTCAAGTTGGTGGATGAGCAGTTCTTC

j_gene: TRBJ2-1
d_gene: TRBD2
v_gene: TRBV11-2
abundance: -
CDR3aa: CASSTELAGGYNEQFF
CDR3nt: TGTGCCAGCAGCACCGAACTAGCGGGGGGGTACAATGAGCAGTTCTTC

j_gene: TRBJ2-7
d_gene: TRBD1
v_gene: TRBV9
abundance: -
CDR3aa: CASSALTGGAYEQYF
CDR3nt: TGTGCCAGCAGCGCGTTGACAGGGGGGGCCTACGAGCAGTACTTC

j_gene: TRBJ1-6
d_gene: TRBD1
v_gene: TRBV28
abundance: -
CDR3aa: CASSPSGQPSRSPLHF
CDR3nt: TGTGCCAGCAGTCCATCGGGACAGCCCAGTAGGTCACCCCTCCACTTT